This T cell receptor (beta chain) was obtained from a study of OX40 agonist ivuxolimab in advanced cancers. Study results and limitations: More expanded clones were found, on average, in CD8+ than in CD4+ T cells.

Blood got drawn at baseline, again on cycle 4 day 1, and then on cycle 7 day 1. Sequencing was performed with immunoSEQ multiplex PCR; in TCRdb, only in-frame clones are kept and a portion is missing. The top ten clones hold about an eighth of a sample with some 50,000 clones, approximately 83% of them seen once. The CDR3 consists of 15 residues. Germline V gene sequence: CDR1 SSHAT, CDR2 FNYEAQ (reference sequence). As regards this clone: Its antigen is currently unknown. The junction departs from the called germline gene at one end, perhaps through a read error.

This TCR was sampled from an adult with an advanced solid tumor such as melanoma, head and neck, liver or kidney cancer. This chain connects TRBV7-7 to TRBJ2-5; 12 positions agree with TRBD2. The starting material was CD4+ or CD8+ T cells sorted from blood, obtained in a trial of the OX40 agonist ivuxolimab. CDR3 protein: CASSPTSGGQGTQYF. Written as DNA, the CDR3 is TGTGCTAGCAGCCCGACTAGCGGGGGCCAGGGGACCCAGTACTTC.